This T cell receptor (beta chain) was documented in a study of graft-versus-host responses after intestinal transplantation. CDR3 size: 14 residues. In germline, CDR1 is SGHTA, CDR2 FQGNSA. Trimming took off 1 base at V and 6 bases at J, with 11 bases between the two ends. Comments on this clone: What it recognizes is unknown.

Clones were read by immunoSEQ multiplex PCR, and TCRdb kept only the in-frame ones, dropping some. The data hold around 40,000 clones, with approximately 95% observed a single time. This chain connects TRBV7-2 to TRBJ2-3, with D hard to call. The sequenced sample was unstimulated CD4+ T cells sorted from spleen or lymph node cells, obtained before transplant. This sequence originates from a human donor who was the organ donor for an intestinal transplant. CDR3 bases: TGTGCCAGCAGCTTAGGTTCGTTCAGGGATACGCAGTATTTT. As protein: CASSLGSFRDTQYF. The full variable domain, with the rest looked up from reference TRBV7-2 and TRBJ2-3, is GAGVSQSPSNKVTEKGKDVELRCDPISGHTALYWYRQSLGQGLEFLIYFQGNSAPDKSGLPSDRFSAERTGGSVSTLTIQRTQQEDSAVYLCASSLGSFRDTQYFGPGTRLTVL.